This entry concerns a single T cell receptor (beta chain). Its antigen is not known. These data belong to a study of shared clonotypes between healthy human individuals. General study results and limits: With few donors, the genetic and exposure-history diversity represented was limited.

With ten immunoSEQ deep assay plates, unsorted PBMC DNA underwent sequencing. Profiling relied on immunoSEQ multiplex PCR, and the TCRdb table lists in-frame clones only, not all of them. The data show 450,000 to 500,000 clones, with roughly 80% seen just once and about an eighth held by the top ten. Source material: PBMCs. The TCR originated in a woman between 40 and 55 years old in good health. Some clones in this sample may be carry-over from other donors' samples.

The CDR3 nucleotides are TGTGCCAGCAGTTACCATAACACGAAAACTGGCTACACCTTC. Translated, it gives CASSYHNTKTGYTF. The rearrangement uses TRBV6-6 and TRBJ1-2; D is ambiguous. Looked up from germline, CDR1 is MNHNY and CDR2 is SVGAGI (reference sequence). This CDR3 spans 14 amino acids. V was shortened by 2 bases and J by 7 bases, with 14 bases between the two germline ends.